The 30 T cell receptor beta chains in this list originate from one sample, sequenced in a study of OX40 agonist ivuxolimab in advanced cancers. The method was immunoSEQ multiplex PCR; TCRdb's version includes in-frame clones alone and lacks a portion of them. Among around 77,000 clones, 85% to 90% were seen once, and the ten largest hold roughly 0.62%. Sequencing used CD4+ or CD8+ T cells sorted from blood, obtained in a trial of the OX40 agonist ivuxolimab. These TCRs come from an adult with an advanced solid tumor such as melanoma, head and neck, liver or kidney cancer.

The chain has TRBV4-1 and TRBJ1-3, with D unresolved. V lost 0 bases, J lost 4 bases, and 10 bases lay in between. Germline assignment: CDR1 MGHRA and CDR2 YSYEKL. CDR3 size: 15 residues. CDR3 amino acids: CASSQDEVTGNTIYF. The CDR3 region has the DNA TGCGCCAGCAGCCAAGACGAGGTAACCGGAAACACCATATATTTT.

The chain recombines TRBV27 with TRBJ2-1; D unclear. Per germline, CDR1 MNHEY and CDR2 SMNVEV (reference sequence). The CDR3 has 12 amino acids. Trimming removed 5 bases at V and 9 bases at J, with 11 bases between. DNA for the CDR3: TGTGCCAGCAGTACCCCCTCGCGTGAGCAGTTCTTC. This sequence encodes CASSTPSREQFF.

This clone has only one observation. J is TRBJ2-1 and V is TRBV6-5, with 13 positions matching TRBD2. V was clipped by 2 bases and J by 7 bases; unmatched bases: 5. CDR1 is MNHEY and CDR2 is SVGAGI in the germline V gene. This CDR3 is built from 16 residues. CDR3 bases: TGTGCCAGCAGTTACCGTGGGACTAGCGGGGTAAATGAGCAGTTCTTC. As protein: CASSYRGTSGVNEQFF.

For this clone: Distinct nucleotide sequences in the sample also encode this CDR3. The chain uses TRBV12-5 and TRBJ1-1; D might be TRBD1 (6 bases). Germline V lookup: CDR1 LGHNT, CDR2 FRNRAP. Trimming left V 5 bases short and J 1 base short, with 11 bases between. This CDR3 region has 14 residues. The DNA for the CDR3 is TGTGCTAGTGGTCTCGGACAGAAGAACACTGAAGCTTTCTTT. This gives the protein CASGLGQKNTEAFF.

J is TRBJ2-1 and V is TRBV9; TRBD1 might be the D (5 bases). The CDR3 sequence is 13 residues long. Trimming removed 6 bases from V and 9 bases from J, with 16 bases in between. CDR1 is SGDLS and CDR2 is YYNGEE in the germline V gene. The CDR3 nucleotides read TGTGCCAGCAACGCGGCAGGGAATGGTGAGCAGTTCTTC. Protein sequence: CASNAAGNGEQFF.

The rearrangement uses TRBV5-5 and TRBJ1-1; 9 positions agree with TRBD1. Trimming at V came to 3 bases and at J to 6 bases, leaving 6 bases not matched to a gene. CDR1 is SGHKS and CDR2 is YYEKEE in the germline V gene (reference sequence). This CDR3 region has 14 residues. The CDR3 bases are TGTGCCAGCAGCTCATACAGGGGGCAGTCTGAAGCTTTCTTT. Translating gives CASSSYRGQSEAFF.

This clone was observed a handful of times. The CDR3 DNA reads TGTGCCAGCAGCCCCAGGGCCACTTACAATGAGCAGTTCTTC. Its translation is CASSPRATYNEQFF. This chain connects TRBV2 to TRBJ2-1; weak D call: TRBD1 (5 bases). The germline gives CDR1 SNHLY, CDR2 FYNNEI. Deletions cut 6 bases from V and 4 bases from J, with 13 bases between. The CDR3 is 14 residues long.

The genes are TRBV5-8 and TRBJ2-7; D might be TRBD2 (6 bases). Looked up from germline, CDR1 is SGHTS and CDR2 is YDEGEE. V lost 4 bases, J lost 6 bases, and 20 bases lay in between. The CDR3 extends over 15 amino acids. The CDR3 loop reads CASSLSGRWALEQYF. CDR3 DNA sequence: TGTGCCAGCAGCCTTTCAGGGAGGTGGGCTCTCGAGCAGTACTTC.

The chain joins TRBV7-2 to TRBJ2-7; 8 bases agree with TRBD2. J gave up 4 bases and V 3 bases, and 14 bases lay outside the gene matches. This CDR3 comprises 17 residues. Germline V gives CDR1 SGHTA, CDR2 FQGNSA. CDR3 nucleotides: TGTGCCAGCAGCTTCCGGGAGGGTTTTACGACACCATACGAGCAGTACTTC. It yields the protein CASSFREGFTTPYEQYF.

The rearrangement joins TRBV18 to TRBJ1-2; no reliable D call. The CDR3 is made up of 13 amino acids. The germline gives CDR1 KGHSH, CDR2 LQKENI. Trimming took off 2 bases at V and 8 bases at J, with 12 bases between the two ends. CDR3 nucleotides: TGTGCCAGCTCACCAGACACTAATGGGGGCTACACCTTC. As protein: CASSPDTNGGYTF.

The chain has TRBV5-5 and TRBJ1-3; D gene uncertain. V dropped 1 base and J dropped 2 bases, with 16 bases sitting between them. Germline CDR1 and CDR2: SGHKS and YYEKEE (reference sequence). CDR3 length: 17 amino acids. The CDR3 DNA sequence: TGTGCCAGCAGCTTGCAAGGGAGAATACGGGCTGGAAACACCATATATTTT. Amino acids: CASSLQGRIRAGNTIYF. Using reference TRBV5-5 and TRBJ1-3 for the parts outside the CDR3, the full variable domain is DAGVTQSPTHLIKTRGQQVTLRCSPISGHKSVSWYQQVLGQGPQFIFQYYEKEERGRGNFPDRFSARQFPNYSSELNVNALLLGDSALYLCASSLQGRIRAGNTIYFGEGSWLTVV.

The V gene is TRBV6-1, the J gene TRBJ1-6, with 7 bases that match TRBD1. CDR3 length: 15 residues. Germline lookup yields CDR1 MNHNS and CDR2 SASEGT. Trimming took 5 bases from V and 5 from J; bases not matched to a gene: 6. This CDR3 is CASSRETGNNSPLHF. CDR3 in DNA: TGTGCCAGCAGTAGAGAGACAGGGAATAATTCACCCCTCCACTTT.

The rearrangement joins TRBV30 to TRBJ2-7, with a tentative D call TRBD1 (6 bases). The CDR3 length is 12 residues. From germline, CDR1 is GTSNPN and CDR2 SVGIG (reference sequence). The V end lost 7 bases, the J end lost 4 bases, and 14 bases lay between the germline ends. The CDR3 here is CAYGQLNYEQYF. CDR3 DNA sequence: TGTGCCTATGGACAGCTCAATTACGAGCAGTACTTC.

The chain uses TRBV5-4 and TRBJ1-4; TRBD1 agrees at 7 bases. With V trimmed by 3 bases and J by 5 bases, 10 bases remained unmatched. This CDR3 is built from 16 residues. CDR1 is SGHNT and CDR2 is YYREEE in the germline V gene (reference sequence). The CDR3 DNA reads TGTGCCAGCAGCTCGGGACAGTTTGTGGGAAATGAAAAACTGTTTTTT. Its protein is CASSSGQFVGNEKLFF. The variable domain in full, with the rest retrieved from reference TRBV5-4 and TRBJ1-4, is ETGVTQSPTHLIKTRGQQVTLRCSSQSGHNTVSWYQQALGQGPQFIFQYYREEENGRGNFPPRFSGLQFPNYSSELNVNALELDDSALYLCASSSGQFVGNEKLFFGSGTQLSVL.

The rearrangement uses TRBV14 and TRBJ1-1; the match to TRBD1 covers 9 bases. This CDR3 is 19 amino acids long. Germline V gives CDR1 SGHDN, CDR2 FVKESK. With 0 bases clipped from V and 1 base from J, the junction kept 12 bases outside the gene matches. The CDR3 DNA reads TGTGCCAGCAGCCAAGATCTCCGGGACAGGGCCCTCCCGAACACTGAAGCTTTCTTT. Protein product: CASSQDLRDRALPNTEAFF.

The chain has TRBV5-1 and TRBJ1-1; weak D call: TRBD1 (6 bases). Germline-derived CDR1 and CDR2 are SGHRS and YFSETQ. The CDR3 is made up of 17 amino acids. Deletions cut 0 bases from V and 0 bases from J, with 15 bases between. Here the CDR3 reads CASSLAPQGHMNTEAFF. CDR3 coding DNA: TGCGCCAGCAGCTTGGCCCCGCAGGGGCATATGAACACTGAAGCTTTCTTT.

The chain carries TRBV2 and TRBJ1-1; D gene unclear. The germline V and J ends were trimmed by 6 bases and 0 bases, with 5 bases remaining between them. The CDR3 runs to 12 residues. Looked up from germline, CDR1 is SNHLY and CDR2 is FYNNEI. CDR3 sequence reads: CASRAMNTEAFF. In DNA, the CDR3 is TGTGCCAGCAGGGCTATGAACACTGAAGCTTTCTTT.

This sequence joins TRBV5-1 and TRBJ2-7; 8 positions agree with TRBD2. The germline V gene encodes CDR1 SGHRS and CDR2 YFSETQ. This CDR3 is built from 12 residues. Trimming took 4 bases from V and 3 from J; bases not matched to a gene: 0. The chain's CDR3 is CASSSGSYEQYF. DNA for the CDR3: TGCGCCAGCAGCAGCGGGAGCTACGAGCAGTACTTC.

The rearrangement links TRBV6-5 to TRBJ2-1; the D gene is possibly TRBD2 (5 bases). V lost 2 bases to trimming and J lost 9 bases, with 11 bases between them. CDR3 length: 13 amino acids. Germline lookup yields CDR1 MNHEY and CDR2 SVGAGI. CDR3 DNA: TGTGCCAGCAGTTACGATGGCGAGGGTGAGCAGTTCTTC. This translates into CASSYDGEGEQFF.

This rearrangement joins TRBV15 to TRBJ2-4; D ambiguous. The CDR3 is 14 residues long. The V end lost 0 bases, the J end lost 1 base, and 4 bases lay between the germline ends. Germline V lookup: CDR1 LNHNV, CDR2 YYDKDF (reference sequence). The CDR3 DNA reads TGTGCCACCAGCAGAGAAAGTGCCAAAAACATTCAGTACTTC. Its translation is CATSRESAKNIQYF.

V is TRBV7-9 and J is TRBJ2-5; either TRBD1 or TRBD2 may fit D (7 bases each). The V gene lost 2 bases and the J gene lost 5 bases, with 15 bases spanning the gap. Germline CDR1 reads SEHNR; CDR2 reads FQNEAQ (reference sequence). CDR3 size: 15 residues. The CDR3 reads CASSLSAGGGETQYF. CDR3 coding DNA: TGTGCCAGCAGCTTATCGGCAGGGGGAGGGGAGACCCAGTACTTC.

This chain joins TRBV30 and TRBJ2-3; D is perhaps TRBD2 (5 bases). The germline V and J ends were trimmed by 2 bases and 1 base, with 13 bases remaining between them. The germline gives CDR1 GTSNPN, CDR2 SVGIG (reference sequence). This CDR3 spans 15 amino acids. CDR3 in DNA: TGTGCCTGGAGTCGGGGTTCCTCTGGCACAGATACGCAGTATTTT. Translation: CAWSRGSSGTDTQYF.

The chain joins TRBV19 to TRBJ2-2, with 8 bases that match TRBD1. The V and J ends lost 3 bases and 4 bases, in that order; junction bases with no gene match: 7. The CDR3 spans 16 residues. Germline loops: CDR1 LNHDA, CDR2 SQIVND (reference sequence). Written as DNA, the CDR3 is TGTGCCAGTAGTATTAGGCAGGGGGCAGTCACCGGGGAGCTGTTTTTT. This translates into CASSIRQGAVTGELFF.

The J gene is TRBJ2-4, the V gene TRBV19; 9 bases line up with TRBD1. This CDR3 comprises 14 residues. Losses at the gene ends were 6 bases for V and 7 bases for J; bases not matched to a gene: 7. Germline V gene lookup returns CDR1 LNHDA and CDR2 SQIVND (reference sequence). CDR3 loop: CASRQQGAFNIQYF. As DNA, the CDR3 is TGTGCCAGTAGACAACAGGGGGCGTTCAACATTCAGTACTTC.

This rearrangement joins TRBV10-3 to TRBJ2-5, with D perhaps being TRBD1 or TRBD2 (5 bases each). TRBJ2-7 matches the DNA end more closely, so the J call is doubtful. Germline CDR1 is ENHRY and CDR2 is SYGVKD. This CDR3 contains 17 residues. The CDR3 nucleotides read TGTGCCATCAGTGAGTCGATGATCGGGACCCTCTCCTACGAGCAGTACTTC. It is translated as CAISESMIGTLSYEQYF.

This chain uses TRBV6-5 with TRBJ2-5, with 10 bases aligning to TRBD1. CDR1 and CDR2 from the germline V gene are MNHEY and SVGAGI. J lost 1 base, V lost 2 bases, and 4 bases had no gene match. The CDR3 contains 16 residues. CDR3: CASSYRRTGGQETQYF. The CDR3 nucleotides are TGTGCCAGCAGTTACCGTCGGACAGGGGGCCAAGAGACCCAGTACTTC.

This chain connects TRBV7-2 to TRBJ1-6; 8 bases line up with TRBD1. The length of the CDR3 is 15 residues. The germline CDR1 and CDR2 sequences are SGHTA and FQGNSA. V lost 2 bases and J lost 7; bases outside the gene matches: 4. CDR3 region: CASSLRTGFNSPLHF. CDR3 DNA: TGTGCCAGCAGCTTAAGGACAGGGTTCAATTCACCCCTCCACTTT.

This sequence joins TRBV7-8 and TRBJ1-5, with D maybe TRBD1 (5 bases). The CDR3 is made up of 18 amino acids. Germline V gene sequence: CDR1 SGHVS, CDR2 FQNEAQ. V lost 1 base and J 0 bases, leaving 16 bases between the germline ends. The CDR3 is CASSLGGGRAYSNQPQHF. CDR3 coding DNA: TGTGCCAGCAGCTTAGGGGGTGGCAGGGCGTATAGCAATCAGCCCCAGCATTTT. The full variable domain, its missing parts supplied by reference TRBV7-8 and TRBJ1-5, is GAGVSQSPRYKVAKRGQDVALRCDPISGHVSLFWYQQALGQGPEFLTYFQNEAQLDKSGLPSDRFFAERPEGSVSTLKIQRTQQEDSAVYLCASSLGGGRAYSNQPQHFGDGTRLSIL.

This rearrangement joins TRBV2 to TRBJ2-7; D is undetermined. The CDR3 totals 11 residues. Trimming pared 5 bases from V and 0 bases from J, leaving 2 bases between. In germline, CDR1 is SNHLY, CDR2 FYNNEI. In nucleotides, the CDR3 is TGTGCCAGCAGTTACTCCTACGAGCAGTACTTC. Its protein is CASSYSYEQYF. The variable domain in full, completed from reference TRBV2 and TRBJ2-7, reads EPEVTQTPSHQVTQMGQEVILRCVPISNHLYFYWYRQILGQKVEFLVSFYNNEISEKSEIFDDQFSVERPDGSNFTLKIRSTKLEDSAMYFCASSYSYEQYFGPGTRLTVT.

The sample holds one count of this clone. The chain is built from TRBV7-9 and TRBJ2-7, with D perhaps TRBD1 (6 bases). CDR1 is SEHNR and CDR2 is FQNEAQ in the germline V gene (reference sequence). Trimming took 2 bases from V and 2 from J, leaving 13 bases between them. The length of the CDR3 is 15 residues. In nucleotides, the CDR3 is TGTGCCAGCAGCTTACACAGGGTAAGGACCTACGAGCAGTACTTC. This encodes CASSLHRVRTYEQYF.